One sample yielded the 13 T cell receptor beta chains listed below, sequenced in a study of STAT3 mutations in large granular lymphocyte leukemia. Notes on the study in general: At least one immunodominant TCR beta clonotype appeared in every T-cell large granular lymphocyte leukemia patient.

TCRdb keeps only in-frame clones here, not all; method: immunoSEQ multiplex PCR. The table records about 13,000 clones, roughly 85% of them present only once. No antigens are known for them. Sequenced input: PBMCs. The receptors derive from a human donor with T large granular lymphocyte leukemia. Some clones in this sample may be carry-over from other donors' samples.

This chain joins TRBV18 and TRBJ2-5; D unresolved. V lost 3 bases, J lost 0 bases, and 11 bases lay in between. In germline, CDR1 is KGHSH, CDR2 LQKENI. The CDR3 sequence is 15 residues long. The CDR3 reads CASSPKMANQETQYF. CDR3 bases: TGTGCCAGCTCACCTAAAATGGCAAACCAAGAGACCCAGTACTTC. Filled out from reference TRBV18 and TRBJ2-5, the complete variable domain reads NAGVMQNPRHLVRRRGQEARLRCSPMKGHSHVYWYRQLPEEGLKFMVYLQKENIIDESGMPKERFSAEFPKEGPSILRIQQVVRGDSAAYFCASSPKMANQETQYFGPGTRLLVL.

The chain recombines TRBV6-6 with TRBJ1-1; D is undetermined. There are 15 residues in the CDR3. The germline V gene encodes CDR1 MNHNY and CDR2 SVGAGI (reference sequence). Deletions cut 0 bases from V and 3 bases from J, with 11 bases between. The CDR3 spells CASSYSNRADTEAFF. CDR3 in DNA: TGTGCCAGCAGTTACTCGAATAGGGCGGACACTGAAGCTTTCTTT.

The gene calls are TRBV27 and TRBJ1-1; tentatively, D is TRBD1 (5 bases). From germline, CDR1 is MNHEY and CDR2 SMNVEV (reference sequence). V was trimmed by 10 bases and J by 4 bases, leaving 16 bases between them. The CDR3 runs to 13 residues. Written as DNA, the CDR3 is TGTGCCACCGCCAGGGCCGGGGGCACTGAAGCTTTCTTT. Residues: CATARAGGTEAFF.

This chain links TRBV6-1 with TRBJ2-3; tentatively, D is TRBD1 (6 bases). There are 17 residues in the CDR3. Germline values: CDR1 MNHNS, CDR2 SASEGT. V lost 1 base, J lost 6 bases, and 20 bases lay in between. CDR3 region: CASSEDLNRAVLDTQYF. The CDR3 DNA reads as TGTGCCAGCAGTGAAGACCTAAACAGGGCCGTTTTGGATACGCAGTATTTT.

This clone came up once. V and J are TRBV5-1 and TRBJ1-2, with 7 bases matching TRBD1. Germline loops: CDR1 SGHRS, CDR2 YFSETQ. This CDR3 is built from 14 residues. Losses at the gene ends were 4 bases for V and 6 bases for J; bases not matched to a gene: 9. CDR3 protein: CASSQRQGDDGYTF. The CDR3 DNA reads TGCGCCAGCAGCCAGAGACAGGGTGACGATGGCTACACCTTC.

V and J are TRBV7-3 and TRBJ1-1, with a possible D match to TRBD1 (5 bases). Germline assignment: CDR1 SGHTA and CDR2 FQGTGA. Trimming took 5 bases from V and 1 from J, leaving 11 bases between them. This CDR3 comprises 14 residues. CDR3 protein: CASSPGTENTEAFF. The CDR3 DNA is TGTGCCAGCAGCCCGGGGACGGAGAACACTGAAGCTTTCTTT.

The V call is TRBV25-1, the J call TRBJ1-4; D not resolved. The germline V gene has CDR1 MGHDK and CDR2 SYGVNS. V lost 6 bases, J lost 13 bases, and 12 bases lay in between. The CDR3 consists of 11 residues. The CDR3 DNA reads TGTGCCAGCAGCGATTTCCGGGGACTGTTTTTT. Translation: CASSDFRGLFF.

A few counts support this clone. The chain carries TRBV27 and TRBJ2-2; the D is unclear. CDR3 length: 15 residues. Per germline, CDR1 MNHEY and CDR2 SMNVEV (reference sequence). V gave up 2 bases and J gave up 7 bases, with 14 bases separating them. The CDR3 loop is CASSLVLTQHGELFF. The CDR3 coding sequence is TGTGCCAGCAGTTTAGTCCTGACCCAGCACGGGGAGCTGTTTTTT.

This chain links TRBV9 with TRBJ2-7, with no clear D. The CDR3 runs to 13 residues. CDR1 is SGDLS, CDR2 YYNGEE, per germline. Between the trimmed V and J ends, which lost 5 bases and 2 bases, there was a span of 11 bases. CDR3 in DNA: TGTGCCAGCAGGAAGACACCAACCTACGAGCAGTACGTC. Translation gives CASRKTPTYEQYV.

The chain combines TRBV4-1 with TRBJ1-6; the match to TRBD1 covers 8 bases. The CDR3 is made up of 15 amino acids. Germline CDR1 and CDR2: MGHRA and YSYEKL. Losses at the gene ends were 4 bases for V and 8 bases for J; bases not matched to a gene: 7. The CDR3 sequence: CASSLGQGSDSPLHF. CDR3 DNA: TGCGCCAGCAGCCTCGGACAGGGATCAGATTCACCCCTCCACTTT.

The rearrangement joins TRBV6-5 to TRBJ2-7, with 8 positions matching TRBD2. The germline V gene encodes CDR1 MNHEY and CDR2 SVGAGI. Trimming took 6 bases from V and 3 from J; bases not matched to a gene: 7. The CDR3 sequence is 14 residues long. CDR3 DNA sequence: TGTGCCAGCAGACCTTATAGCGGGAACTACGAGCAGTACTTC. This encodes CASRPYSGNYEQYF.

The gene calls are TRBV11-2 and TRBJ1-2; D unclear. The germline CDR1 and CDR2 sequences are SGHAT and FQNNGV. The V gene lost 1 base and the J gene lost 1 base, with 7 bases spanning the gap. The CDR3 spans 14 residues. DNA of the CDR3: TGTGCCAGCAGCTTAGTGGCCAGTAACTATGGCTACACCTTC. Its translation: CASSLVASNYGYTF.

This chain connects TRBV18 to TRBJ1-1; 7 bases align to TRBD1. CDR1 and CDR2 from the germline V gene are KGHSH and LQKENI. This CDR3 has 16 residues. J gave up 4 bases and V 1 base, and 9 bases lay outside the gene matches. CDR3 DNA sequence: TGTGCCAGCTCACCACGACAGGGAGAGTATAGCACTGAAGCTTTCTTT. It yields the protein CASSPRQGEYSTEAFF. The full variable domain, rest sourced from reference TRBV18 and TRBJ1-1, is NAGVMQNPRHLVRRRGQEARLRCSPMKGHSHVYWYRQLPEEGLKFMVYLQKENIIDESGMPKERFSAEFPKEGPSILRIQQVVRGDSAAYFCASSPRQGEYSTEAFFGQGTRLTVV.